The rows below give T cell receptor beta chains drawn from one sample of a study of T cell responses to AZD1222 COVID-19 vaccine. The repertoire was sequenced with immunoSEQ multiplex PCR; TCRdb's copy has only in-frame clones and lacks some. This table holds some 190,000 clones, 85% to 90% found once. Sample: peripheral blood, taken on day 0 of AZD1222 vaccination. Source of these receptors: an adult in good health. Both conserved end residues are part of each CDR3. The order of the fields is V gene, D gene, J gene, clone size, CDR3 DNA, CDR3 protein. A D gene is named only where the DNA matches it firmly. Some rows mark clone size as missing; the rest say once, few, many or name a class of expanded clone.

TRBV5-4	-	TRBJ2-5	-	TGTGCCAGCAGCTTGTGGGATAGCGGACAAGAGACCCAGTACTTC	CASSLWDSGQETQYF
TRBV19	TRBD1	TRBJ2-6	-	TGTGCCAGTAGTGGTGGGACAGGGCGCTCTGGGGCCAACGTCCTGACTTTC	CASSGGTGRSGANVLTF
TRBV7-3	TRBD1	TRBJ2-5	-	TGTGCCAGCAGCTTAGCGACAGGGGGTTTGGAGACCCAGTACTTC	CASSLATGGLETQYF
TRBV18	-	TRBJ2-5	-	TGTGCCAGCTCACCAGCGGTGCAAGAGACCCAGTACTTC	CASSPAVQETQYF
TRBV11-2	TRBD2	TRBJ2-1	-	TGTGCCAGCAGCTTAGTGACTAGCGGAGAGCAGTTCTTC	CASSLVTSGEQFF
TRBV4-3	-	TRBJ2-3	-	TGCGCCAGCAGCCAACTTATTAGGGGGGGCACAGATACGCAGTATTTT	CASSQLIRGGTDTQYF
TRBV2	-	TRBJ1-1	-	TGTGCCAGCTCGGGGCTTATGAACACTGAAGCTTTCTTT	CASSGLMNTEAFF
TRBV29-1	TRBD1	TRBJ2-5	-	TGCAGCGGACAGGGGCCAGAGACCCAGTACTTC	CSGQGPETQYF
TRBV12-3/TRBV12-4	-	TRBJ1-1	-	TGTGCCAGCAGTTTTCTCGCTGAAGCTTTCTTT	CASSFLAEAFF
TRBV18	-	TRBJ2-5	-	TGTGCCAGCTCTCCCCGGACGTCTGTGGTAGAGACCCAGTACTTC	CASSPRTSVVETQYF
TRBV9	-	TRBJ2-2	-	TGTGCCAGCAGCGCTCCGAAGAACACCGGGGAGCTGTTTTTT	CASSAPKNTGELFF
TRBV7-9	-	TRBJ2-7	-	TGTGCCAGCAGCTTAGGAGTGGGACGCGAGCAGTACTTC	CASSLGVGREQYF
TRBV7-9	-	TRBJ1-1	-	TGTGCCAGCAGAACCACCAACCAGGGGCACACTGAAGCTTTCTTT	CASRTTNQGHTEAFF
TRBV18	TRBD1	TRBJ2-7	-	TGTGCCAGCTCACGGGGACAGGTTTTGGAGCAGTACTTC	CASSRGQVLEQYF
TRBV5-1	TRBD1	TRBJ1-5	once	TGCGCCAGCAGCTTTTTGCAGGGACAGGGGGTTGAGCCCCAGCATTTT	CASSFLQGQGVEPQHF
TRBV6-2/TRBV6-3	-	TRBJ1-5	-	TGTGCCAGCAGTTACCCGTCGGGGGGGACACCGAGCAATCAGCCCCAGCATTTT	CASSYPSGGTPSNQPQHF
TRBV18	-	TRBJ1-5	-	TGTGCCAGCTCACCACTCATAGGTGAGCCCCAGCATTTT	CASSPLIGEPQHF
TRBV2	-	TRBJ2-3	once	TGTGCCAGCAGGGGAACTAGCACAGATACGCAGTATTTT	CASRGTSTDTQYF
TRBV6-2/TRBV6-3	TRBD1	TRBJ2-1	-	TGTGCCAGCAGTTACGATGAACGACAGGGGGCAAGTTTCAATGAGCAGTTCTTC	CASSYDERQGASFNEQFF
TRBV7-9	TRBD1	TRBJ2-3	-	TGTGCCAGCAGCTCCCGGGGACAGACCACAGATACGCAGTATTTT	CASSSRGQTTDTQYF